The sequence of this T cell receptor (beta chain) was determined in a study of CD8+CD57+ T cells in acquired aplastic anemia. Study overall: Sorted cells (CD4+ and CD8+) yielded DNA amounts that averaged approximately 3.1 ug.

TCR beta VDJ and CDR3 profiling used genomic DNA as template. A single record per CDR3 protein comes from TCRdb applying MiXCR to the reads. The sample shows approximately 300,000 distinct CDR3 sequences, under 65% of them seen only once. Trimming took off 5 bases at V and 13 bases at J, with 11 bases between the two ends. Germline V lookup: CDR1 SGHTA, CDR2 FQGTGA. The CDR3 sequence is 10 residues long. Previously, flow cytometry had revealed CD8+CD57+ cell expansion in the patients chosen for sequencing. Severe acquired aplastic anemia affected all patients. The sequenced sample consisted of sorted CD4+, CD8+, or CD8+CD57+ T cells (not recorded which) from PBMCs. The rearrangement links TRBV7-3 to TRBJ1-1; D possibly corresponds to TRBD1 (5 bases). The TCR sequence derives from a human donor with aplastic anemia. CDR3 in amino acids: CASSNTGGFF. The CDR3 DNA reads TGTGCCAGCAGCAATACGGGGGGTTTCTTT.